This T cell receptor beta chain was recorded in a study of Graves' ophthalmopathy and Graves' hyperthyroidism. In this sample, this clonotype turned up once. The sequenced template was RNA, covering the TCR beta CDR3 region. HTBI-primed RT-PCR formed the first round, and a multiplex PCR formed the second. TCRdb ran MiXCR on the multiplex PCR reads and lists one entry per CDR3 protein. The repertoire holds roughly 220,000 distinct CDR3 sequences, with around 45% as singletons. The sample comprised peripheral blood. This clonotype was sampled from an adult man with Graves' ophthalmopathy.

CDR3 protein: CASSKKPGQGAYEQYF. CDR3 in DNA: TGTGCCAGCAGTAAGAAGCCGGGACAGGGGGCCTACGAGCAGTACTTC. The rearrangement uses TRBV11-2 and TRBJ2-7, with 11 nucleotides matching TRBD1. The germline gives CDR1 SGHAT, CDR2 FQNNGV. The CDR3 has 16 amino acids. Trimming at V came to 6 bases and at J to 2 bases, leaving 9 bases not matched to a gene.